Presented here are 4 T cell receptor beta chains from one specimen sequenced in a study of shared clonotypes between healthy human individuals. TCRdb's table, derived via immunoSEQ multiplex PCR, lists solely in-frame clones and lacks some. Found here are roughly 500,000 clones, about four fifths of them singletons; the top ten hold over 10%. The specimen sequenced was PBMCs. The source is a middle-aged woman in good health. Some clones in this sample may be carry-over from other donors' samples.

The chain links TRBV28 to TRBJ2-2, with D maybe TRBD2 (9 bases). This CDR3 is 21 amino acids long. CDR1 is MDHEN, CDR2 SYDVKM, per germline. V lost 6 bases, J lost 1 base, and 30 bases lay in between. In DNA, the CDR3 is TGTGCCAGCAGGCACGTTGGACAGGGTGGGTTAGCGGGAGAGAACACCGGGGAGCTGTTTTTT. This sequence encodes CASRHVGQGGLAGENTGELFF.

The chain uses TRBV5-1 and TRBJ2-7; 9 bases are a match to TRBD2. Germline lookup yields CDR1 SGHRS and CDR2 YFSETQ. The V gene end was trimmed by 0 bases and the J gene end by 2 bases; junction bases not matched to a gene: 3. CDR3 length: 15 residues. The CDR3 reads CASSLGLAVAYEQYF. CDR3 coding DNA: TGCGCCAGCAGCTTGGGACTAGCGGTAGCCTACGAGCAGTACTTC.

The V and J genes are TRBV19 and TRBJ1-1, with D possibly being TRBD1 (5 bases). The CDR3 covers 15 residues. The V end was cut by 1 base, the J end by 0 bases, with 9 bases between. Germline assignment: CDR1 LNHDA and CDR2 SQIVND (reference sequence). CDR3 in DNA: TGTGCCAGTAGTATAGGCAGGGATATGAACACTGAAGCTTTCTTT. Its protein product is CASSIGRDMNTEAFF.

This clone was seen a few times. This chain uses TRBV29-1 with TRBJ1-3, with no clear D. The CDR3 has 12 residues. Between the trimmed V and J ends, which lost 7 bases and 4 bases, there was a span of 11 bases. Germline lookup yields CDR1 SQVTM and CDR2 ANQGSEA. CDR3 in amino acids: CSGQERGNTIYF. CDR3 DNA sequence: TGCAGCGGCCAGGAAAGGGGAAACACCATATATTTT. The full variable domain, its missing parts supplied by reference TRBV29-1 and TRBJ1-3, is SAVISQKPSRDICQRGTSLTIQCQVDSQVTMMFWYRQQPGQSLTLIATANQGSEATYESGFVIDKFPISRPNLTFSTLTVSNMSPEDSSIYLCSGQERGNTIYFGEGSWLTVV.